A selection of T cell receptor beta chains follows, all from one sample in a study of glioma-infiltrating T cells after dendritic cell vaccination. TCRdb keeps only in-frame clones here, not all; method: immunoSEQ multiplex PCR. Among about 82,000 clones listed, approximately 90% were seen once. The starting material was blood, obtained before dendritic cell vaccination. The receptors derive from a human donor with glioblastoma. CDR3s include the opening cysteine and the closing phenylalanine or tryptophan. The D gene is left open where the match is weak. Clone sizes are given selectively: once, few, many, or a class where the clone is expanded.

DNA: TGTGCCAGCAGCTTAAGGGTAGCGGGTGGGACAGATACGCAGTATTTT
CDR3: CASSLRVAGGTDTQYF
J: TRBJ2-3
D: TRBD2
size: once
V: TRBV7-2

DNA: TGTGCCAGCAGCTCCGGGGGGATCCACGAGCAGTACTTC
CDR3: CASSSGGIHEQYF
J: TRBJ2-7
D: TRBD2
size: .
V: TRBV13

DNA: TGTGCCTGGAGTGGGCAGGGTGACGTAGATACGCAGTATTTT
CDR3: CAWSGQGDVDTQYF
J: TRBJ2-3
D: .
size: .
V: TRBV30

DNA: TGTGCCAGCTCACCGGGAAGCGGGAGGGCCTACGAGCAGTACTTC
CDR3: CASSPGSGRAYEQYF
J: TRBJ2-7
D: TRBD2
size: .
V: TRBV18

DNA: TGTGCCAGCAGTGAAGCAATGAGGTCACCCCTCCACTTT
CDR3: CASSEAMRSPLHF
J: TRBJ1-6
D: .
size: .
V: TRBV2

DNA: TGTGCCAGCAGTGAACAGGGTGACTCCTACGAGCAGTACTTC
CDR3: CASSEQGDSYEQYF
J: TRBJ2-7
D: .
size: few
V: TRBV6-1

DNA: TGTGCCAGCAGCTTGGAGGGGCCGCAGGGCCCGAGTTGGTACACTGAAGCTTTCTTT
CDR3: CASSLEGPQGPSWYTEAFF
J: TRBJ1-1
D: .
size: once
V: TRBV5-8

DNA: TGTGCCATCGAGACACCGAACACTGAAGCTTTCTTT
CDR3: CAIETPNTEAFF
J: TRBJ1-1
D: .
size: .
V: TRBV28

DNA: TGCGCCAGCAGTTGCCCCCCCAGCTCCTACGAGCAGTACTTC
CDR3: CASSCPPSSYEQYF
J: TRBJ2-7
D: .
size: .
V: TRBV23-1

DNA: TGTGCCAGTACGACAGATTATGGCTACACCTTC
CDR3: CASTTDYGYTF
J: TRBJ1-2
D: .
size: .
V: TRBV6-6

DNA: TGTGCCAGCAGTGATGTCAGGGGCCACGAGCAGTACTTC
CDR3: CASSDVRGHEQYF
J: TRBJ2-7
D: .
size: .
V: TRBV6-1

DNA: TGCGCCAGCAGCCAAGAACATGGGCGCACTTCAGATACGCAGTATTTT
CDR3: CASSQEHGRTSDTQYF
J: TRBJ2-3
D: .
size: .
V: TRBV4-1

DNA: TGTGCCAGCAGGAGGGACACCGGGGAGCTGTTTTTT
CDR3: CASRRDTGELFF
J: TRBJ2-2
D: .
size: .
V: TRBV2

DNA: TGTGCCAGCAGCGTAGGGGGGCCTAATGAAAAACTGTTTTTT
CDR3: CASSVGGPNEKLFF
J: TRBJ1-4
D: .
size: .
V: TRBV9

DNA: TGTGCCAGCAGCAAAACCCCGGAGGGCAGAACCTACAATGAGCAGTTCTTC
CDR3: CASSKTPEGRTYNEQFF
J: TRBJ2-1
D: .
size: once
V: TRBV21-1

DNA: TGCAGCGTTGTATTGAGCACGCAAGAGACCCAGTACTTC
CDR3: CSVVLSTQETQYF
J: TRBJ2-5
D: .
size: .
V: TRBV29-1

DNA: TGTGCCAGCAGCAATACAGGGGGAAGAACTGAAGCTTTCTTT
CDR3: CASSNTGGRTEAFF
J: TRBJ1-1
D: TRBD1
size: .
V: TRBV6-1

DNA: TGTGCCAGCAGCTTTAGCGGGGAGCAGTACTTC
CDR3: CASSFSGEQYF
J: TRBJ2-5
D: TRBD2
size: .
V: TRBV11-3

DNA: TGTGCCAGCAGCTCAGCAGGACAGGTGGAGCACGAGCAGTACTTC
CDR3: CASSSAGQVEHEQYF
J: TRBJ2-7
D: TRBD1
size: .
V: TRBV7-9

DNA: TGCAGCGTTGCGACTTCCACCAACACTGAAGCTTTCTTT
CDR3: CSVATSTNTEAFF
J: TRBJ1-1
D: .
size: .
V: TRBV29-1

DNA: TGTGCCACCAGCTGGGGACAGTCGAACACTGAAGCTTTCTTT
CDR3: CATSWGQSNTEAFF
J: TRBJ1-1
D: TRBD1
size: .
V: TRBV15

DNA: TGTGCCTGGAGTGTGACAAGATACGGAAACACCATATATTTT
CDR3: CAWSVTRYGNTIYF
J: TRBJ1-3
D: .
size: .
V: TRBV30

DNA: TGTGCCAGCAGCCGGACAGGGCCAAAGGTGTACGAGCAGTACTTC
CDR3: CASSRTGPKVYEQYF
J: TRBJ2-7
D: TRBD1
size: .
V: TRBV5-4

DNA: TGCGCCAGCAGCCAGGGACAGGCCTACAATGAGCAGTTCTTC
CDR3: CASSQGQAYNEQFF
J: TRBJ2-1
D: TRBD1
size: .
V: TRBV5-1

DNA: TGTGCCAGCAGCGCCGGGACAGCGGCCGAGCAGTACTTC
CDR3: CASSAGTAAEQYF
J: TRBJ2-7
D: TRBD1
size: .
V: TRBV7-9

DNA: TGCGCCAGCAGCGAATACTACAGGGGCAGCAATCAGCCCCAGCATTTT
CDR3: CASSEYYRGSNQPQHF
J: TRBJ1-5
D: TRBD1
size: .
V: TRBV4-1

DNA: TGTGCCAGCAGACCGCCGGGGACTAGCTTCCACGAGCAGTACTTC
CDR3: CASRPPGTSFHEQYF
J: TRBJ2-7
D: TRBD2
size: .
V: TRBV16

DNA: TGTGCCAGCAGCCGACTTCAGCGGAACTACAATGAGCAGTTCTTC
CDR3: CASSRLQRNYNEQFF
J: TRBJ2-1
D: .
size: .
V: TRBV2

DNA: TGTGCCAGCACTCTGACACAGAGCTCCTACGAGCAGTACTTC
CDR3: CASTLTQSSYEQYF
J: TRBJ2-7
D: .
size: .
V: TRBV6-6

DNA: TGTGCCAGCAGCGCTGACAGGGGAATTACTGAAGCTTTCTTT
CDR3: CASSADRGITEAFF
J: TRBJ1-1
D: TRBD1
size: few
V: TRBV2

DNA: TGTGCCAGCAGTGAAGCGCAAGGCGGGGCAGATACGCAGTATTTT
CDR3: CASSEAQGGADTQYF
J: TRBJ2-3
D: .
size: medium-sized
V: TRBV6-1

DNA: TGTGCCAGCAGGACACTAGCGGGAGCGAACTACGAGCAGTACTTC
CDR3: CASRTLAGANYEQYF
J: TRBJ2-7
D: TRBD2
size: .
V: TRBV27

DNA: TGCAGCGGTGACTCGGTGGGTGGCTACACCTTC
CDR3: CSGDSVGGYTF
J: TRBJ1-2
D: .
size: .
V: TRBV20-1

DNA: TGTGCCAGCAGTTACGGACGGAGGAACTACGAGCAGTACTTC
CDR3: CASSYGRRNYEQYF
J: TRBJ2-7
D: .
size: few
V: TRBV6-5

DNA: TGTGCCAGCACCCCATCGGGGGGGAGTGGCACCGGGGAGCTGTTTTTT
CDR3: CASTPSGGSGTGELFF
J: TRBJ2-2
D: TRBD2
size: .
V: TRBV7-9

DNA: TGTGCCAGCAGCGTTATACCGAGGACAGGGGGGAGCACTGAAGCTTTCTTT
CDR3: CASSVIPRTGGSTEAFF
J: TRBJ1-1
D: TRBD1
size: .
V: TRBV2

DNA: TGCGCCAGCAGCCAAGATACACTAGCGGGAGAGACCCAGTACTTC
CDR3: CASSQDTLAGETQYF
J: TRBJ2-5
D: TRBD2
size: .
V: TRBV4-1

DNA: TGTGCCATCAGCGCACAGGGCTCCTACGAGCAGTACTTC
CDR3: CAISAQGSYEQYF
J: TRBJ2-7
D: .
size: .
V: TRBV10-3

DNA: TGCGCCAGCAGCCACATCCCAGGGGGCGCGAAATCCGGGGAGCTGTTTTTT
CDR3: CASSHIPGGAKSGELFF
J: TRBJ2-2
D: TRBD1
size: once
V: TRBV4-1

DNA: TGTGCCTGGTCACTAGCGGGAACCAGCACAGATACGCAGTATTTT
CDR3: CAWSLAGTSTDTQYF
J: TRBJ2-3
D: TRBD2
size: .
V: TRBV30